Each of the 23 T cell receptor beta chains below was sequenced from the same sample in a study of shared clonotypes between healthy human individuals (dated by TCRdb to the early 2020s). The method behind the library was the immunoSEQ multiplex PCR assay. TCRdb obtained this table from immuneACCESS and retained in-frame rearrangements with V and J assigned. These tables miss some clones; where compared with another copy, unresolved V genes account for less than half of the shortfall, and the remainder is unexplained. The sample table lists approximately 2,300,000 clones, 92% of them with a count of one. The biggest ten clones account for 0.37% of the sample. Sequenced input: naive CD4+ T cells from PBMCs. Sample cell subset or site, as interpreted from the label and publication: CD45RA+ positively selected. Receptors were obtained from a man between 18 and 29 years old in good health. Some clones in this sample may be carry-over from other donors' samples.

This chain joins TRBV27 and TRBJ1-1, with D possibly TRBD1 on 5 matching bases. Germline assignment: CDR1 MNHEY and CDR2 SMNVEV (reference sequence). Deletions cut 6 bases from V and 5 bases from J, with 16 bases between. The CDR3 extends over 14 amino acids. CDR3 DNA sequence: TGTGCCAGCAGCCCTCAGGGTGAGGGGACTGAAGCTTTCTTT. Encoded protein: CASSPQGEGTEAFF.

This clone came up once. J is TRBJ2-2 and V is TRBV27; D not certain. This CDR3 is built from 14 residues. Germline-derived CDR1 and CDR2 are MNHEY and SMNVEV (reference sequence). V was cut by 1 base and J by 2 bases, with 5 bases left in between. CDR3 amino acids: CASSLLFNTGELFF. CDR3 nucleotides: TGTGCCAGCAGTTTATTGTTCAACACCGGGGAGCTGTTTTTT.

V is TRBV10-3 and J is TRBJ2-1, with 10 bases identical to TRBD2. The V and J ends lost 4 bases and 8 bases, in that order; junction bases with no gene match: 8. The germline CDR1 and CDR2 sequences are ENHRY and SYGVKD. There are 15 residues in the CDR3. The CDR3 region has the DNA TGTGCCATCAGTGGGGGGGGGACTAGCGTCGATGAGCAGTTCTTC. Translating it yields CAISGGGTSVDEQFF.

This sequence joins TRBV25-1 and TRBJ2-3, with 8 nucleotides matching TRBD2. The CDR3 is 15 residues long. Per germline, CDR1 MGHDK and CDR2 SYGVNS. J was trimmed by 4 bases and V by 0 bases; bases with no gene match: 3. The CDR3 DNA follows: TGTGCCAGCAGTGAATACCGGGAGGGGGCAGATACGCAGTATTTT. Encoded protein: CASSEYREGADTQYF.

The chain links TRBV29-1 to TRBJ2-5; 8 bases fit TRBD2. CDR3 length equals 14 residues. CDR1 is SQVTM and CDR2 is ANQGSEA in the germline V gene. V was clipped by 4 bases and J by 5 bases; unmatched bases: 9. The CDR3 region is CSVANSGNDETQYF. The CDR3 nucleotides read TGCAGCGTTGCTAATAGCGGGAACGATGAGACCCAGTACTTC.

This clone was recorded once. Other DNA sequences in this sample translate to the same CDR3. The gene calls are TRBV5-1 and TRBJ2-7; 7 bases agree with TRBD2. CDR1 and CDR2 (germline): SGHRS, YFSETQ. J gave up 7 bases and V 2 bases, and 12 bases lay outside the gene matches. The CDR3 covers 15 residues. The CDR3 bases are TGCGCCAGCAGCTTCCTCGCGGGAGCCGCGGGGGAGCAGTACTTC. It is translated as CASSFLAGAAGEQYF.

The chain uses TRBV7-9 and TRBJ1-1; 10 nucleotides agree with TRBD1. Germline-derived CDR1 and CDR2 are SEHNR and FQNEAQ (reference sequence). This CDR3 has 16 residues. Germline trimming cut 5 bases from V and 1 base from J; bases unmatched to any gene: 7. The CDR3 DNA follows: TGTGCCAGCAGCGAACTCCGGGACAGGGGGAACACTGAAGCTTTCTTT. Residues: CASSELRDRGNTEAFF. Filled out from reference TRBV7-9 and TRBJ1-1, the complete variable domain reads DTGVSQNPRHKITKRGQNVTFRCDPISEHNRLYWYRQTLGQGPEFLTYFQNEAQLEKSRLLSDRFSAERPKGSFSTLEIQRTEQGDSAMYLCASSELRDRGNTEAFFGQGTRLTVV.

The chain has TRBV7-2 and TRBJ2-1; TRBD2 matches at 14 bases. The CDR3 runs 15 residues. Germline V gene lookup returns CDR1 SGHTA and CDR2 FQGNSA. V dropped 7 bases and J dropped 9; count of bases not matched to a gene: 8. This CDR3 is CASTHGTSGSGEQFF. The CDR3 bases are TGTGCCAGCACTCACGGGACTAGCGGGAGTGGTGAGCAGTTCTTC.

This clone was recorded only once. The CDR3 region has the DNA TGTGCCAGCAGCTTTAGCGGACAGGCCTACTCCTACGAGCAGTACTTC. Translation gives CASSFSGQAYSYEQYF. The rearrangement uses TRBV7-2 and TRBJ2-7; a possible D gene is TRBD1 (7 bases). V was shortened by 3 bases and J by 0 bases, with 15 bases between the two germline ends. The CDR3 is 16 amino acids. Per the germline V gene, CDR1 is SGHTA and CDR2 is FQGNSA.

The genes are TRBV5-1 and TRBJ2-1; the D gene is possibly TRBD2 (6 bases). The CDR3 length is 15 residues. Trimming removed 0 bases at V and 4 bases at J, with 11 bases between. Germline-derived CDR1 and CDR2 are SGHRS and YFSETQ. The CDR3 nucleotides read TGCGCCAGCAGCTTGGTGGCGGGGATGTACAATGAGCAGTTCTTC. This codes for CASSLVAGMYNEQFF.

This sequence joins TRBV5-1 and TRBJ2-4; D may be TRBD1 (6 bases). The CDR3 is made up of 14 amino acids. V shed 1 base and J shed 6 bases, with 11 bases lying between them. Germline CDR1 SGHRS, CDR2 YFSETQ. CDR3 sequence reads: CASSLSEGGNIQYF. The CDR3 nucleotides read TGCGCCAGCAGCTTGAGCGAAGGGGGAAACATTCAGTACTTC.

This chain joins TRBV6-5 and TRBJ1-1; 7 bases line up with TRBD1. The CDR3 length is 15 residues. Germline lookup yields CDR1 MNHEY and CDR2 SVGAGI. The V gene end was trimmed by 4 bases and the J gene end by 7 bases; junction bases not matched to a gene: 12. In DNA form, the CDR3 reads TGTGCCAGCAGTTCGCCCTTCAGGGGGGAGTTTGAAGCTTTCTTT. The encoded protein is CASSSPFRGEFEAFF.

This chain uses TRBV6-1 with TRBJ1-4; D is undetermined. The CDR3 extends over 14 amino acids. Germline CDR1 MNHNS, CDR2 SASEGT. Trimming shortened V by 7 bases and J by 4 bases, and 13 bases separated the two germline ends. CDR3 sequence (DNA): TGTGCCAGCATGAAAGACGGCAATAATGAAAAACTGTTTTTT. Its translation is CASMKDGNNEKLFF.

Comment on this clone: Other nucleotide sequences from this sample produce the same CDR3. The chain employs TRBV9 and TRBJ2-3, with no clear D. The CDR3 runs to 15 residues. CDR1 and CDR2 (germline): SGDLS, YYNGEE. V was trimmed by 0 bases and J by 3 bases, leaving 11 bases between them. CDR3 DNA sequence: TGTGCCAGCAGCGTAGAAGGCCTGGGAACAGATACGCAGTATTTT. It codes for CASSVEGLGTDTQYF.

This chain uses TRBV15 with TRBJ2-7; D perhaps matches TRBD1 (7 bases). The CDR3 sequence is 13 residues long. Germline V lookup: CDR1 LNHNV, CDR2 YYDKDF (reference sequence). V was trimmed by 8 bases and J by 3 bases, leaving 14 bases between them. The CDR3 region is CATQAGGSYEQYF. The DNA of the CDR3 is TGTGCCACCCAGGCAGGGGGGAGCTACGAGCAGTACTTC.

Concerning this clone: Other DNA sequences in the sample encode the same CDR3. The chain combines TRBV9 with TRBJ2-1, with 8 bases lining up with TRBD2. Losses at the gene ends were 4 bases for V and 4 bases for J; bases not matched to a gene: 7. Per germline, CDR1 SGDLS and CDR2 YYNGEE. This CDR3 has 15 amino acids. The CDR3 DNA follows: TGTGCCAGCAGCCCTACTAGCGGAAGGTACAATGAGCAGTTCTTC. Protein sequence: CASSPTSGRYNEQFF.

This sequence joins TRBV5-1 and TRBJ2-7; D is undetermined. V was trimmed by 0 bases and J by 4 bases, leaving 14 bases between them. The germline V gene has CDR1 SGHRS and CDR2 YFSETQ. The CDR3 covers 15 residues. The DNA for the CDR3 is TGCGCCAGCAGCTTGGCCGATTCCGGACGGTACGAGCAGTACTTC. This gives the protein CASSLADSGRYEQYF.

The chain combines TRBV2 with TRBJ2-7; the match to TRBD2 covers 8 bases. Germline CDR1 is SNHLY and CDR2 is FYNNEI. V trimming: 9 bases; J trimming: 4 bases; junction bases outside the gene matches: 11. This CDR3 contains 14 residues. The CDR3 reads CASKQSGSSYEQYF. The CDR3 DNA follows: TGTGCCAGTAAACAAAGCGGGAGCAGTTACGAGCAGTACTTC.

The J gene is TRBJ2-7, the V gene TRBV7-9; 9 bases are a match to TRBD1. V dropped 4 bases and J dropped 4; count of bases not matched to a gene: 8. The CDR3 extends over 15 amino acids. Germline V gene lookup returns CDR1 SEHNR and CDR2 FQNEAQ (reference sequence). The DNA of the CDR3 is TGTGCCAGCAGCTGGGGGGACAGGGAAGGATACGAGCAGTACTTC. Translated: CASSWGDREGYEQYF.

A note on this clone: Other DNA sequences of this sample code for an identical CDR3. The rearrangement joins TRBV2 to TRBJ2-5; D is uncertain. From germline, CDR1 is SNHLY and CDR2 FYNNEI. The length of the CDR3 is 11 residues. V was clipped by 4 bases and J by 4 bases, with 4 bases between them. The CDR3, as DNA: TGTGCCAGCAGTGTTAGAGAGACCCAGTACTTC. Protein: CASSVRETQYF. The whole variable domain, filled in from reference TRBV2 and TRBJ2-5, reads EPEVTQTPSHQVTQMGQEVILRCVPISNHLYFYWYRQILGQKVEFLVSFYNNEISEKSEIFDDQFSVERPDGSNFTLKIRSTKLEDSAMYFCASSVRETQYFGPGTRLLVL.

This clone occurred once. The rearrangement links TRBV5-1 to TRBJ1-2, with D uncertain. There are 12 residues in the CDR3. Germline V gene data show CDR1 as SGHRS and CDR2 as YFSETQ. Trimming stripped 0 bases from V and 6 bases from J, with 6 bases between. The CDR3 DNA reads TGCGCCAGCAGCTTGGAGTCCAATGGCTACACCTTC. This encodes CASSLESNGYTF.

This chain links TRBV28 with TRBJ2-1; 8 nucleotides line up with TRBD1. The V gene end was trimmed by 4 bases and the J gene end by 9 bases; junction bases not matched to a gene: 8. This CDR3 is 14 amino acids long. The V gene's germline CDR1 is MDHEN and CDR2 SYDVKM. DNA for the CDR3: TGTGCCAGCAGTTCCCCAGGGGGCACAGCTGAGCAGTTCTTC. Protein product: CASSSPGGTAEQFF.

The rearrangement joins TRBV2 to TRBJ2-5; D remains ambiguous. Germline CDR1 is SNHLY and CDR2 is FYNNEI. The CDR3 loop spans 11 amino acids. The V end was cut by 6 bases, the J end by 8 bases, with 10 bases between. CDR3: CASRLKQTQYF. The CDR3 region has the DNA TGTGCCAGCAGGCTAAAGCAAACCCAGTACTTC.